The T cell receptor (beta chain) under discussion was sequenced for a study of Ad26.COV2.S vaccination and SARS-CoV-2 variants. The study's findings and limits: Substantial breadth was reportedly displayed by spike-specific CD8+ and CD4+ T cell responses after vaccination. TCR breadth and depth analyses may have underestimated total T cell responses. Vaccine recipients posted higher spike-specific TCR breadth than their placebo counterparts. Similar non-spike TCR breadth was observed in recipients of vaccine and of placebo.

Looked up from germline, CDR1 is MNHEY and CDR2 is SVGAGI. The CDR3 runs to 14 residues. The V end was cut by 7 bases, the J end by 3 bases, with 14 bases between. Profiled with immunoSEQ multiplex PCR; TCRdb holds only in-frame clones, not every one. Of 180,000 or so clones in the sample, approximately 88% were seen once. As to this clone: Its specificity is unknown.

This sequence joins TRBV6-5 and TRBJ2-3; D is possibly TRBD1 (6 bases). This receptor was taken from a human donor who had recovered from COVID-19. Sample: peripheral blood, taken after recovery from COVID-19. For the CDR3, the DNA is TGTGCCAGCACCCGAACAGGGAGAACAGATACGCAGTATTTT. Protein product: CASTRTGRTDTQYF.